This T cell receptor beta chain was sequenced in a study of T cell changes during pregnancy in multiple sclerosis. This CDR3 has 14 residues. After removal of 5 bases from V and 8 bases from J, the junction contained 9 bases not matched to a gene. CDR1 and CDR2 (germline): SGHAT, FQNNGV. TCRdb's table, derived via immunoSEQ multiplex PCR, lists solely in-frame clones and lacks some. The sample lists about 68,000 clones; around 92% were seen once. The receptor was isolated from a female donor in good health, enrolled as a control in a pregnancy study. V usage is TRBV11-2 and J usage is TRBJ1-5; 7 nucleotides agree with TRBD1. Sequencing was performed on peripheral blood, taken in the second trimester of pregnancy. The DNA of the CDR3 is TGTGCCAGCAGCCCCGAGGGGGCTCGGGAGCCCCAGCATTTT. Protein: CASSPEGAREPQHF.